Listed below are T cell receptor beta chains from one sample, sequenced in a study of blood T cell repertoires in COVID-19. Sequencing used immunoSEQ multiplex PCR; TCRdb keeps in-frame clones, though not all of them. The sample consists of hundreds of thousands of clones, 83% of them appearing once. The source material was PBMCs or T cells enriched from blood (not recorded which). The receptors here all came from a woman aged 50 to 60 who had been exposed to COVID-19. Both conserved end residues are part of each CDR3. Each record gives: D gene, J gene, V gene, CDR3 DNA, CDR3 protein. D genes are given only for firm matches.

D gene: TRBD2; J gene: TRBJ2-5; V gene: TRBV10-2; CDR3 DNA: TGCGCCAGCAAGTCTAGCGGGGGGGCTCAAGAGACCCAGTACTTC; CDR3 protein: CASKSSGGAQETQYF
D gene: NA; J gene: TRBJ1-1; V gene: TRBV11-2; CDR3 DNA: TGTGCCAGCAGCTTAGGTGGGAGGAGGCCCGGGACTGAAGCTTTCTTT; CDR3 protein: CASSLGGRRPGTEAFF
D gene: TRBD1; J gene: TRBJ2-7; V gene: TRBV5-1; CDR3 DNA: TGCGCCAGCCGCGCCACGACAGGGTACGAGCAGTACTTC; CDR3 protein: CASRATTGYEQYF
D gene: NA; J gene: TRBJ1-1; V gene: TRBV28; CDR3 DNA: TGTGCCAGCACCATCACGGGGTTTACTGAAGCTTTCTTT; CDR3 protein: CASTITGFTEAFF
D gene: TRBD2; J gene: TRBJ2-2; V gene: TRBV13; CDR3 DNA: TGTGCCAGCAGCTTAAAACGGCTAGCGGGGGTTGACACCGGGGAGCTGTTTTTT; CDR3 protein: CASSLKRLAGVDTGELFF
D gene: TRBD2; J gene: TRBJ2-3; V gene: TRBV30; CDR3 DNA: TGTGCCTGGAGTGGAAAGCGGGGGGCTAGCACAGATACGCAGTATTTT; CDR3 protein: CAWSGKRGASTDTQYF
D gene: NA; J gene: TRBJ2-7; V gene: TRBV28; CDR3 DNA: TGTGCCAGCAGCACCCAGGGGTACGAGCAGTACTTC; CDR3 protein: CASSTQGYEQYF
D gene: TRBD1; J gene: TRBJ1-5; V gene: TRBV28; CDR3 DNA: TGTGCCAGCAGGCCAGGGACAGGCAATCAGCCCCAGCATTTT; CDR3 protein: CASRPGTGNQPQHF
D gene: NA; J gene: TRBJ1-4; V gene: TRBV19; CDR3 DNA: TGTGCCAGTAGTCAGGGGCCTAATGAAAAACTGTTTTTT; CDR3 protein: CASSQGPNEKLFF
D gene: NA; J gene: TRBJ2-3; V gene: TRBV7-9; CDR3 DNA: TGTGCCAGCAGCCGGACAGACACTAGCACAGATACGCAGTATTTT; CDR3 protein: CASSRTDTSTDTQYF